This T cell receptor beta chain was retrieved from a study of vaccination and CD4 T cells after COVID-19. Details on this clonotype: Its antigen remains unidentified.

The assay that was used to sequence DNA from cultured CD4+ T cells was the Oncomine TCR Beta short-read assay. TCRdb reanalysed the PCR reads using MiXCR and keeps one entry per CDR3 protein. The sample consists of 13,000 or so distinct CDR3 sequences, 79% of them appearing once. V dropped 5 bases and J dropped 3; count of bases not matched to a gene: 6. Germline V lookup: CDR1 SGHTA, CDR2 FQGNSA. This CDR3 has 15 amino acids. The treatment was: approximately 10-day PBMC culture with coronavirus spike peptide pools or control peptides (ViraFEST assay). This receptor was taken from a human donor who had recovered from COVID-19. V usage is TRBV7-2 and J usage is TRBJ1-3; TRBD1 matches 8 bases. Sequences were obtained from CD4+ T cells from blood, cultured in vitro. CDR3 coding DNA: TGTGCCAGCAGCCAAGGACAGGGAGGTGGAAACACCATATATTTT. Encoded protein: CASSQGQGGGNTIYF.